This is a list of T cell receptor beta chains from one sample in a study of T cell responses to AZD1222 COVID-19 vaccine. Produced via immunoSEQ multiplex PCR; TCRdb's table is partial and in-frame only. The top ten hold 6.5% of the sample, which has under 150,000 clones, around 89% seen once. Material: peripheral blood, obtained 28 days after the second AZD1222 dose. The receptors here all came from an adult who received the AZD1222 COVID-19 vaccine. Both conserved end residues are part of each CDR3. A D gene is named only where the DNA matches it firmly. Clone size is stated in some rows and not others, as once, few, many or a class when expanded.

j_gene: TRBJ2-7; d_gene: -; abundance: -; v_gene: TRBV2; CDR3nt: TGTGCCAGCAAGCGCGACGGAGCCTACGAGCAGTACTTC; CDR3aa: CASKRDGAYEQYF
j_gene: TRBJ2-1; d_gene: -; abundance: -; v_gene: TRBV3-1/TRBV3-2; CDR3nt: TGTGCCAGCAGCCAAGCGGACCGGTACAATGAGCAGTTCTTC; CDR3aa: CASSQADRYNEQFF
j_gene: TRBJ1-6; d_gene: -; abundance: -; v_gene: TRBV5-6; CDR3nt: TGTGCCAGCAGCTTGGCCGATGGTTCACCCCTCCACTTT; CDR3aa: CASSLADGSPLHF
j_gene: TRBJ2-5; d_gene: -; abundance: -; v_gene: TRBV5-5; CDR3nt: TGTGCCAGCAGCTGGGACCAAGAGACCCAGTACTTC; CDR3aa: CASSWDQETQYF
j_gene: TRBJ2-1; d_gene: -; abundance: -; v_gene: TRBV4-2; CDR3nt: TGTGCCAGCAGCCAAGTAGGGGGGGATTACAATGAGCAGTTCTTC; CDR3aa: CASSQVGGDYNEQFF
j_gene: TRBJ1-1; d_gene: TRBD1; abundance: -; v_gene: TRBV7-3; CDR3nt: TGTGCCAGCAGCCGACAGGGGGGGAACACTGAAGCTTTCTTT; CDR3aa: CASSRQGGNTEAFF
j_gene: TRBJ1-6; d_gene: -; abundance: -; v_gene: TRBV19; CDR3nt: TGTGCCAGTACTACACAGGGCGGTTCACCCCTCCACTTT; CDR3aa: CASTTQGGSPLHF
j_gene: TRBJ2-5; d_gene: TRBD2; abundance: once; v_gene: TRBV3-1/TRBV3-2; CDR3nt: TGTGCCAGCAGCCCTGTAGCGGGGGGGCAGAGGCAGACCCAGTACTTC; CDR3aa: CASSPVAGGQRQTQYF
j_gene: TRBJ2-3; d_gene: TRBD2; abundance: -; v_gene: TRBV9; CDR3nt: TGTGCCAGCAGCGTAGAGCCTAGCGGGGGCACAGATACGCAGTATTTT; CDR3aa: CASSVEPSGGTDTQYF
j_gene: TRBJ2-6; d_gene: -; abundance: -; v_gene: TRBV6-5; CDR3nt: TGTGCCAGCGGGAACAGGCGCTCTGGGGCCAACGTCCTGACTTTC; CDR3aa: CASGNRRSGANVLTF
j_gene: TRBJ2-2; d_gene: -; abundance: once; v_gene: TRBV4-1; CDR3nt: TGCGCCAGCAGCCACCCTACAGGGTTGGACACCGGGGAGCTGTTTTTT; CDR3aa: CASSHPTGLDTGELFF
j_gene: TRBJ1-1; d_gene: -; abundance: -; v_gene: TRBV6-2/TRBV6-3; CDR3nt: TGTGCCAGCAGTTGGGACAAAAGGGGGACTGAAGCTTTCTTT; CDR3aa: CASSWDKRGTEAFF
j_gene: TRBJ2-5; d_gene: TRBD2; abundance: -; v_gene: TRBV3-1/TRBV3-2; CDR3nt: TGTGCCAGCAGCCCCCATAGCGGGGGGGTCGGGACCCAGTACTTC; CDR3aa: CASSPHSGGVGTQYF
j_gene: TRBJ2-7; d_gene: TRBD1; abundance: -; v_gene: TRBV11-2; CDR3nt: TGTGCCAGCAGCTTAGATGTTTGGGGACAGGGGCGCGACGAGCAGTACTTC; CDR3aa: CASSLDVWGQGRDEQYF
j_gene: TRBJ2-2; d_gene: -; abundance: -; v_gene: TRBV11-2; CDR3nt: TGTGCCAGCAGCCAGGGGATTGTGGGGGCCGGTGGTGCCGGGGAGCTGTTTTTT; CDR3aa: CASSQGIVGAGGAGELFF
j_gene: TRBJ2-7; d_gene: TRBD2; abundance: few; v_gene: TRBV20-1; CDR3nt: TGCAGTGCTAGTCGAAGGTCTACAGGCTTCGGGAGGGAAATTAGCTCCTACGAGCAGTACTTC; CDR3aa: CSASRRSTGFGREISSYEQYF
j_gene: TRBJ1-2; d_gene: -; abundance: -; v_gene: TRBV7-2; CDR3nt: TGTGCCAGCAGCCCCCAGGGCGACTATGGCTACACCTTC; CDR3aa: CASSPQGDYGYTF
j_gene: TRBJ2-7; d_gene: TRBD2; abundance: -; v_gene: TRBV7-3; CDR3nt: TGTGCCAGCAGCCGGACTAGCGGGAAAGGTTACGAGCAGTACTTC; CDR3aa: CASSRTSGKGYEQYF
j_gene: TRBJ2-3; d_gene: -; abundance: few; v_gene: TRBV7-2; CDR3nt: TGTGCCAGCAGCCTACTAAGGGATACGCAGTATTTT; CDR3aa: CASSLLRDTQYF
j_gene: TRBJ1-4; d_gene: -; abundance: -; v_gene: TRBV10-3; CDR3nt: TGTGCCATCAGTCGACAGCTCCGGGGTACCGCAACTAATGAAAAACTGTTTTTT; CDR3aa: CAISRQLRGTATNEKLFF
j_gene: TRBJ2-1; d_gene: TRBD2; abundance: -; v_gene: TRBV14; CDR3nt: TGTGCCAGCAGCCAAAAGCCCCTAGCGGGTCTGAGCTCCTACAATGAGCAGTTCTTC; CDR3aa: CASSQKPLAGLSSYNEQFF
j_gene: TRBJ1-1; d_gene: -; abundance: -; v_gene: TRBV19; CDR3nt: TGTGCCAGTAGTTTGAGTTGGCGAGCGAACACTGAAGCTTTCTTT; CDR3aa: CASSLSWRANTEAFF
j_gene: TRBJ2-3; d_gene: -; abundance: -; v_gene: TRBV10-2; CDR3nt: TGCGCCAGCAGTGAGTCCCCAGATACGCAGTATTTT; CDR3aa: CASSESPDTQYF
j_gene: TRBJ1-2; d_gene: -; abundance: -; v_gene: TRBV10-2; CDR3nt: TGCGCCAGCAATGAGGAGCCTACCCGCGGAGGCTACACCTTC; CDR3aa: CASNEEPTRGGYTF